The following is a T cell receptor (beta chain) sequence with its context. Its matching antigen is unknown. The same CDR3 also results from other DNA sequences found in this sample. Measured with immunoSEQ multiplex PCR; TCRdb has only the in-frame clones, and not every one. Of more than 850,000 clones listed, about four fifths are singletons. The data were obtained in a study of shared clonotypes between healthy human individuals. About the study: With ages of 18 to 49, the donors were two women and three men. Study-level findings and limits: It was the few donors that limited the genetic and exposure-history diversity represented. Clonotype sharing among donors, it was expected, would be affected by sequencing depth.

This CDR3 contains 15 residues. The trim removed 2 bases at V and 0 bases at J, leaving 4 bases unmatched. The V gene's germline CDR1 is MNHEY and CDR2 SVGAGI. The sequenced sample consisted of memory CD4+ T cells from PBMCs. Regarding subset: CD45RA-negative fraction. The TCR was taken from a young man in good health. Some clones in this sample may be carry-over from other donors' samples. The J gene is TRBJ2-7, the V gene TRBV6-5, with TRBD2 matching 7 bases. For the CDR3, the DNA is TGTGCCAGCAGTTACAGTGGCGGGAGCTCCTACGAGCAGTACTTC. It yields the protein CASSYSGGSSYEQYF.